These 17 T cell receptor beta chains were all obtained from the same sample, sequenced in a study of OX40 agonist ivuxolimab in advanced cancers. The method was immunoSEQ multiplex PCR; TCRdb's version includes in-frame clones alone and lacks a portion of them. The sample includes approximately 90,000 clones, over 85% seen only once; the top ten take 0.65% to 0.95%. The input for sequencing was CD4+ or CD8+ T cells sorted from blood, taken in a trial of the OX40 agonist ivuxolimab. The receptors shown here come from an adult with an advanced solid tumor such as melanoma, head and neck, liver or kidney cancer.

The CDR3 loop is CASSFPTSNYGYTF. In DNA form, the CDR3 reads TGTGCCAGCAGCTTTCCGACATCTAACTATGGCTACACCTTC. The chain combines TRBV7-2 with TRBJ1-2, with D uncertain. The CDR3 has 14 residues. The V end was cut by 3 bases, the J end by 0 bases, with 8 bases between. Per germline, CDR1 SGHTA and CDR2 FQGNSA. The whole variable domain, remainder taken from reference TRBV7-2 and TRBJ1-2, is GAGVSQSPSNKVTEKGKDVELRCDPISGHTALYWYRQSLGQGLEFLIYFQGNSAPDKSGLPSDRFSAERTGGSVSTLTIQRTQQEDSAVYLCASSFPTSNYGYTFGSGTRLTVV.

The genes are TRBV30 and TRBJ1-1; D remains ambiguous. Trimming stripped 2 bases from V and 1 base from J, with 5 bases between. Germline assignment: CDR1 GTSNPN and CDR2 SVGIG (reference sequence). This CDR3 is built from 12 residues. The CDR3 loop is CAWSPGNTEAFF. Here the CDR3 DNA reads TGTGCCTGGAGTCCGGGGAACACTGAAGCTTTCTTT.

The rearrangement links TRBV7-9 to TRBJ1-1; D unresolved. V lost 2 bases and J lost 6, with 13 bases in between. Per germline, CDR1 SEHNR and CDR2 FQNEAQ (reference sequence). This CDR3 region has 14 residues. CDR3 coding DNA: TGTGCCAGCAGCTTAACAGCCTTACGGGCTGAAGCTTTCTTT. Its protein product is CASSLTALRAEAFF.

The chain joins TRBV7-2 to TRBJ2-1; no clear D gene. The CDR3 spans 13 residues. Germline CDR1 SGHTA, CDR2 FQGNSA. V lost 5 bases and J 8 bases, leaving 13 bases between the germline ends. The CDR3 spells CASSGSFFDEQFF. The CDR3 DNA sequence: TGTGCCAGCAGCGGAAGTTTCTTCGATGAGCAGTTCTTC.

The chain carries TRBV7-2 and TRBJ1-4; D remains unclear. Germline V gene data show CDR1 as SGHTA and CDR2 as FQGNSA. The V end was cut by 1 base, the J end by 2 bases, with 8 bases between. This CDR3 region has 15 residues. This CDR3 reads CASSLVGVTNEKLFF. The DNA of the CDR3 is TGTGCCAGCAGCTTAGTCGGGGTGACTAATGAAAAACTGTTTTTT.

The V and J genes are TRBV14 and TRBJ1-4; possibly TRBD1 for D (5 bases). V was pared by 2 bases and J by 8 bases, with 6 bases between. The CDR3 length is 12 residues. Germline loops: CDR1 SGHDN, CDR2 FVKESK. CDR3 in amino acids: CASSQWGEKLFF. Here the CDR3 DNA reads TGTGCCAGCAGCCAATGGGGGGAAAAACTGTTTTTT.

The rearrangement links TRBV6-1 to TRBJ2-7, with D tentatively TRBD1 (6 bases). Trimming removed 6 bases from V and 4 bases from J, with 16 bases in between. The germline V gene has CDR1 MNHNS and CDR2 SASEGT. The CDR3 covers 14 residues. The CDR3 loop reads CASRVSLDSYEQYF. In DNA, the CDR3 is TGTGCCAGCAGGGTATCCCTGGACAGTTACGAGCAGTACTTC.

V and J are TRBV9 and TRBJ2-3; D may be TRBD1 (5 bases). This CDR3 contains 14 residues. Germline loops: CDR1 SGDLS, CDR2 YYNGEE. With 0 bases removed from V and 8 bases from J, the gap between germline ends came to 13 bases. This CDR3 is CASSVGGGAVTQYF. CDR3 nucleotide sequence: TGTGCCAGCAGCGTAGGGGGCGGTGCGGTTACGCAGTATTTT.

The chain recombines TRBV18 with TRBJ2-5, with D perhaps assigned TRBD1 or TRBD2 (5 bases each). This CDR3 region has 14 residues. From germline, CDR1 is KGHSH and CDR2 LQKENI. Trimming took 4 bases from V and 4 from J, leaving 13 bases between them. The DNA for the CDR3 is TGTGCCAGCTCACGGGGGTCACTCGGAGAGACCCAGTACTTC. Encoded protein: CASSRGSLGETQYF.

This clone was seen more than once but under ten times. The rearrangement joins TRBV4-1 to TRBJ1-6, with TRBD1 matching over 9 bases. The germline CDR1 and CDR2 sequences are MGHRA and YSYEKL. Trimming took 4 bases from V and 6 from J; bases not matched to a gene: 4. CDR3 length: 15 amino acids. The CDR3 sequence is CASSRQGQGNSPLHF. The CDR3 DNA follows: TGCGCCAGCAGCCGGCAGGGACAGGGTAATTCACCCCTCCACTTT.

The chain couples TRBV7-2 to TRBJ2-3; D assignment may be TRBD1 or TRBD2 (6 bases each). This CDR3 has 15 residues. Germline V gene sequence: CDR1 SGHTA, CDR2 FQGNSA. V shed 5 bases and J shed 6 bases, with 18 bases lying between them. This CDR3 reads CASSRMGGGADTQYF. The CDR3 DNA is TGTGCCAGCAGCCGTATGGGGGGCGGGGCGGATACGCAGTATTTT. The variable domain in full, with the rest retrieved from reference TRBV7-2 and TRBJ2-3, is GAGVSQSPSNKVTEKGKDVELRCDPISGHTALYWYRQSLGQGLEFLIYFQGNSAPDKSGLPSDRFSAERTGGSVSTLTIQRTQQEDSAVYLCASSRMGGGADTQYFGPGTRLTVL.

The rearrangement joins TRBV10-2 to TRBJ1-1; 9 bases align to TRBD1. Germline V gene data show CDR1 as WSHSY and CDR2 as SAAADI. The J segment lost 3 bases and the V segment lost 7 bases, leaving 6 bases of the junction unmatched. The CDR3 is 14 amino acids. The CDR3 nucleotides read TGCGCCAGCACTGACAGGGGGTTGCACACTGAAGCTTTCTTT. As protein: CASTDRGLHTEAFF.

This sequence joins TRBV9 and TRBJ2-2; D is unclear. Germline V gene data show CDR1 as SGDLS and CDR2 as YYNGEE. Trimming stripped 1 base from V and 0 bases from J, with 10 bases between. The CDR3 runs to 16 residues. The CDR3 loop is CASSVQDVANTGELFF. The DNA for the CDR3 is TGTGCCAGCAGCGTACAGGACGTCGCGAACACCGGGGAGCTGTTTTTT.

The genes are TRBV2 and TRBJ2-5, with D hard to call. The CDR3 is 13 residues long. V lost 2 bases, J lost 4 bases, and 8 bases lay in between. Germline CDR1 SNHLY, CDR2 FYNNEI. The CDR3 nucleotides read TGTGCCAGCAGTGAATGGCACCTAGAGACCCAGTACTTC. As protein: CASSEWHLETQYF.

This chain uses TRBV7-9 with TRBJ2-3, with 10 bases aligning to TRBD2. There are 14 residues in the CDR3. With V trimmed by 6 bases and J by 6 bases, 6 bases remained unmatched. The germline V gene has CDR1 SEHNR and CDR2 FQNEAQ (reference sequence). CDR3 in DNA: TGTGCCAGCAGTTCGCTAGCGGGGGCCGATACGCAGTATTTT. Its translation is CASSSLAGADTQYF.

This rearrangement joins TRBV27 to TRBJ2-2; a weak D match, TRBD2 (7 bases). Germline values: CDR1 MNHEY, CDR2 SMNVEV (reference sequence). The CDR3 length is 16 residues. V was clipped by 4 bases and J by 5 bases, with 17 bases between them. The CDR3 nucleotides read TGTGCCAGCAGTTGGGGGGGGCGGGGAGGGACCGGGGAGCTGTTTTTT. Translating it yields CASSWGGRGGTGELFF.

This clone was recorded only once. The chain joins TRBV6-6 to TRBJ1-4, with D maybe TRBD1 (5 bases). Trimming cost V 6 bases and J 5 bases, with 16 bases left between them. The germline V gene has CDR1 MNHNY and CDR2 SVGAGI (reference sequence). The CDR3 is made up of 15 amino acids. This CDR3 reads CASRKGSAGNEKLFF. For the CDR3, the DNA is TGTGCCAGCAGGAAGGGGTCGGCCGGGAATGAAAAACTGTTTTTT.